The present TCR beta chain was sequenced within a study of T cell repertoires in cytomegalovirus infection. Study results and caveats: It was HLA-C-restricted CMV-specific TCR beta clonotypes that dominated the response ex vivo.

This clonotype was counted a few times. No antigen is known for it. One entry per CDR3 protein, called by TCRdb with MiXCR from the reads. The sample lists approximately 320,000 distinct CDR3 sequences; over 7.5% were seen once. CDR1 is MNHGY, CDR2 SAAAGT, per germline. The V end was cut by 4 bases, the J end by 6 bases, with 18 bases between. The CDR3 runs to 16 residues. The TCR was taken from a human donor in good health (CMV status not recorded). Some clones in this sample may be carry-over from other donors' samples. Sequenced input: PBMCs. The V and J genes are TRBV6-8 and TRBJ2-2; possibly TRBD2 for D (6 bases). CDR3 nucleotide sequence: TGTGCCAGCAGTTCCCGGCTAGCGTTACCGGCCGGGGAGCTGTTTTTT. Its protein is CASSSRLALPAGELFF.